This TCR beta chain was sequenced for a study of blood T cell dynamics during melanoma immunotherapy. Across the study: Metastatic melanoma patients received first-line pembrolizumab or nivolumab plus ipilimumab. Study-level findings and limits: Whether repertoire-driving clones were melanoma-specific could not be determined.

This clone was counted only a few times. The antigen is undetermined. Time point defined: week 3, after first cycle of checkpoint inhibitor. Apart from a couple of fast progressors, RECIST 1.1 response was judged 12 weeks post-infusion. No patient had earlier systemic cancer treatment, concurrent immunosuppressants, or another active cancer. The germline V gene encodes CDR1 MNHNS and CDR2 SASEGT. V dropped 7 bases and J dropped 8 bases, with 21 bases sitting between them. The CDR3 has 15 residues. Profiled with immunoSEQ multiplex PCR; TCRdb holds only in-frame clones, not every one. The table has under 20,000 clones, roughly 87% seen once.

The specimen comprised blood, sampled from a patient treated with checkpoint blockade. This chain connects TRBV6-1 to TRBJ2-1; D gene uncertain. The receptor comes from a human donor with melanoma. CDR3 amino acids: CASNTKQPPHDEQFF. The DNA of the CDR3 is TGTGCCAGCAATACCAAACAACCCCCTCACGATGAGCAGTTCTTC.